This TCR beta chain originates from a study of blood T cells in healthy people across ages. Study observations and caveats: Roughly linear declines in TCR beta diversity per million T cells occurred with age.

Peripheral blood samples of about 10 milliliters were drawn from each donor. The extraction recovered at least 5 micrograms of total RNA per sample. This clonotype was detected a few times. Its antigen is unknown. It was with a sample-barcoded 5' primer and a J-beta primer mix that a second PCR of roughly 7 to 12 cycles was run. One entry per CDR3 protein, called by TCRdb with MiXCR from the 5' RACE reads. Of around 820,000 distinct CDR3 sequences in the sample, around a quarter were seen once. The CDR3 is made up of 14 amino acids. Per the germline V gene, CDR1 is DFQATT and CDR2 is SNEGSKA (reference sequence). The trim removed 2 bases at V and 0 bases at J, leaving 2 bases unmatched. The same data also contributed to another study, on T cells of mothers and their children.

Sequences were obtained from blood. V gene TRBV20-1 combines with J gene TRBJ2-3; TRBD1 agrees at 7 bases. This TCR derives from a boy between 10 and 17 years old in good health. CDR3 amino acids: CSARTGASTDTQYF. The CDR3 DNA sequence: TGCAGTGCTAGAACAGGGGCGAGCACAGATACGCAGTATTTT.